There are a few counts of the clone carrying this TCR beta chain. Antigen specificity is unknown. Researchers ran the PCR with 60 Vbeta and 13 Jbeta primers. The repertoire was sequenced with immunoSEQ multiplex PCR; TCRdb's copy has only in-frame clones and lacks some. This table holds about 130,000 clones, roughly three quarters found once. The V end lost 0 bases, the J end lost 2 bases, and 2 bases lay between the germline ends. Germline CDR1 and CDR2: WNHNN and SYGVQD (reference sequence). This CDR3 is built from 14 residues. The data derive from a study of cytomegalovirus exposure and HLA in healthy donors. Study-level points and caveats: As a later analysis showed, a missense DCLRE1C variant was linked to trimming of TCR beta V- and J-genes.

The sequenced material came from PBMCs. This TCR derives from a man aged 25 to 40 in good health and CMV-seropositive. The chain uses TRBV10-1 and TRBJ2-6; no clear D gene. The CDR3, as DNA: TGCGCCAGCAGTGAGTCCACTGGGGCCAACGTCCTGACTTTC. This sequence encodes CASSESTGANVLTF.